The 28 T cell receptor beta chains listed next were all sequenced from one sample in a study of shared clonotypes between healthy human individuals. Generated by immunoSEQ multiplex PCR, the TCRdb table keeps only in-frame clones and is missing some. The sample yields just over 2,000,000 clones, 85% to 95% seen once. The sequencing sample was made of naive CD4+ T cells sorted from blood. The subset here: CD45RA+ positively selected. Receptors were obtained from a man younger than 35 in good health.

The chain combines TRBV19 with TRBJ2-1; 10 bases map to TRBD2. Germline CDR1 is LNHDA and CDR2 is SQIVND (reference sequence). This CDR3 region has 16 residues. After removal of 1 base from V and 10 bases from J, the junction contained 10 bases not matched to a gene. The CDR3 is CASSIGGTSATWEQFF. The CDR3 DNA sequence: TGTGCCAGTAGTATAGGGGGGACTAGCGCTACTTGGGAGCAGTTCTTC.

This chain connects TRBV6-1 to TRBJ1-1; D is unclear. This CDR3 contains 11 residues. V lost 7 bases to trimming and J lost 5 bases, with 8 bases between them. Germline loops: CDR1 MNHNS, CDR2 SASEGT. The CDR3 coding sequence is TGTGCCAGCACTAGTGGGACTGAAGCTTTCTTT. This codes for CASTSGTEAFF.

CDR3 protein: CSVEDPRRPVGTQYF. The CDR3 DNA is TGCAGCGTTGAAGATCCCCGCAGGCCAGTAGGGACCCAGTACTTC. This chain connects TRBV29-1 to TRBJ2-5; no clear D. V was trimmed by 0 bases and J by 7 bases, leaving 18 bases between them. Germline V gene lookup returns CDR1 SQVTM and CDR2 ANQGSEA. This CDR3 is built from 15 residues. The whole variable domain, filled in from reference TRBV29-1 and TRBJ2-5, reads SAVISQKPSRDICQRGTSLTIQCQVDSQVTMMFWYRQQPGQSLTLIATANQGSEATYESGFVIDKFPISRPNLTFSTLTVSNMSPEDSSIYLCSVEDPRRPVGTQYFGPGTRLLVL.

To note about this clone: This sample includes further DNA sequences coding for the same CDR3. The chain has TRBV6-1 and TRBJ1-6; 7 nucleotides align to TRBD1. CDR1 is MNHNS and CDR2 is SASEGT in the germline V gene. Trimming took 5 bases from V and 7 from J; bases not matched to a gene: 2. The CDR3 is made up of 13 amino acids. The CDR3 is CASSPDRNSPLHF. In DNA, the CDR3 is TGTGCCAGCAGTCCGGACAGGAATTCACCCCTCCACTTT.

The chain links TRBV28 to TRBJ1-3; D remains unclear. The CDR3 totals 14 residues. Trimming stripped 8 bases from V and 8 bases from J, with 19 bases between. The germline V gene has CDR1 MDHEN and CDR2 SYDVKM. As DNA, the CDR3 is TGTGCCAGCGGAGTTCGAATATCCGCGGACACCATATATTTT. Translating gives CASGVRISADTIYF.

The CDR3 DNA sequence: TGTGCCAGCGCCGAACAGGGACTCTACGAGCAGTACTTC. It is translated as CASAEQGLYEQYF. The chain couples TRBV6-5 to TRBJ2-7; possibly TRBD1 or TRBD2 for D (6 bases each). Trimming took 8 bases from V and 3 from J, leaving 14 bases between them. Per the germline V gene, CDR1 is MNHEY and CDR2 is SVGAGI. The CDR3 extends over 13 amino acids.

V usage is TRBV19 and J usage is TRBJ1-5; D might be TRBD1 (6 bases). The V gene lost 3 bases and the J gene lost 0 bases, with 12 bases spanning the gap. The CDR3 covers 16 residues. Germline assignment: CDR1 LNHDA and CDR2 SQIVND (reference sequence). CDR3 coding DNA: TGTGCCAGTAGTATGGTGGGGGGCTTTAGCAATCAGCCCCAGCATTTT. This sequence encodes CASSMVGGFSNQPQHF.

The chain employs TRBV6-6 and TRBJ2-7; D is uncertain. In germline, CDR1 is MNHNY, CDR2 SVGAGI (reference sequence). The CDR3 covers 15 residues. Between the trimmed V and J ends, which lost 5 bases and 0 bases, there was a span of 14 bases. Here the CDR3 reads CASSTPGGTSYEQYF. The CDR3, as DNA: TGTGCCAGCAGTACCCCTGGCGGTACCTCCTACGAGCAGTACTTC.

The chain couples TRBV6-1 to TRBJ2-2; 7 bases match TRBD2. Trimming at V came to 1 base and at J to 5 bases, leaving 7 bases not matched to a gene. CDR1 and CDR2 from the germline V gene are MNHNS and SASEGT. CDR3 size: 16 residues. CDR3 nucleotide sequence: TGTGCCAGCAGTGAAGGATCTTCTAGCGGTACCGGGGAGCTGTTTTTT. Translated, it gives CASSEGSSSGTGELFF.

This sequence joins TRBV29-1 and TRBJ1-2; possible D gene TRBD1, 5 bases. This CDR3 has 12 amino acids. Germline V lookup: CDR1 SQVTM, CDR2 ANQGSEA. V was trimmed by 0 bases and J by 8 bases, leaving 10 bases between them. The CDR3, as DNA: TGCAGCGTTGAAGAGGGGCAGGAGGGCTACACCTTC. Protein: CSVEEGQEGYTF. The whole variable domain, remainder taken from reference TRBV29-1 and TRBJ1-2, is SAVISQKPSRDICQRGTSLTIQCQVDSQVTMMFWYRQQPGQSLTLIATANQGSEATYESGFVIDKFPISRPNLTFSTLTVSNMSPEDSSIYLCSVEEGQEGYTFGSGTRLTVV.

V is TRBV9 and J is TRBJ1-1; 7 bases line up with TRBD1. V was pared by 3 bases and J by 8 bases, with 1 base of the junction left unmatched. CDR1 is SGDLS, CDR2 YYNGEE, per germline. The CDR3 contains 11 residues. The CDR3 here is CASSAQGEAFF. CDR3 bases: TGTGCCAGCAGCGCACAGGGGGAAGCTTTCTTT.

The V gene is TRBV5-6, the J gene TRBJ2-7; TRBD2 agrees at 12 bases. The V segment lost 0 bases and the J segment 5 bases; nucleotides outside the gene matches: 6. Germline CDR1 and CDR2: SGHDT and YYEEEE. CDR3 length: 16 residues. This chain's CDR3 is CASSLVSSGRVDEQYF. The CDR3 DNA reads TGTGCCAGCAGCTTGGTGTCTAGCGGGAGGGTCGACGAGCAGTACTTC.

The chain has TRBV5-1 and TRBJ2-6; D not certain. Trimming removed 1 base at V and 0 bases at J, with 11 bases between. Germline V gene sequence: CDR1 SGHRS, CDR2 YFSETQ. The CDR3 sequence is 17 residues long. The CDR3 DNA follows: TGCGCCAGCAGCTTGTATGGCGAGTCCTCTGGGGCCAACGTCCTGACTTTC. Its protein product is CASSLYGESSGANVLTF.

This clone showed up just once. Other DNA variants within this sample encode the same CDR3. This chain links TRBV10-3 with TRBJ1-1; 8 bases map to TRBD1. There are 13 residues in the CDR3. Germline CDR1 ENHRY, CDR2 SYGVKD. Unmatched junction bases numbered 2, after V lost 6 bases and J lost 2 bases. In nucleotides, the CDR3 is TGTGCCATCAGCAGGGGGCTCAACACTGAAGCTTTCTTT. Amino acids: CAISRGLNTEAFF.

The rearrangement links TRBV5-1 to TRBJ2-1; the D gene could be TRBD1 or TRBD2 (6 bases each). This CDR3 is 15 amino acids long. Germline values: CDR1 SGHRS, CDR2 YFSETQ. Trimming pared 1 base from V and 8 bases from J, leaving 16 bases between. In DNA, the CDR3 is TGCGCCAGCAGCTTGAGGGGGGCCGGTATTTATGAGCAGTTCTTC. This encodes CASSLRGAGIYEQFF.

This rearrangement joins TRBV27 to TRBJ2-7; the match to TRBD1 covers 7 bases. Germline values: CDR1 MNHEY, CDR2 SMNVEV (reference sequence). Losses at the gene ends were 10 bases for V and 3 bases for J; bases not matched to a gene: 6. The CDR3 totals 12 residues. This CDR3 reads CATRGQFYEQYF. In DNA, the CDR3 is TGTGCCACTAGGGGACAGTTCTACGAGCAGTACTTC.

The chain employs TRBV11-2 and TRBJ2-1; 15 bases are a match to TRBD2. Per germline, CDR1 SGHAT and CDR2 FQNNGV. Trimming took 5 bases from V and 8 from J; bases not matched to a gene: 4. The length of the CDR3 is 15 residues. The DNA for the CDR3 is TGTGCCAGCAGCCCTGGACTAGCGGGAGGGTATGAGCAGTTCTTC. It codes for CASSPGLAGGYEQFF.

This clone was observed once. Other DNA sequences from this sample encode an identical CDR3 as well. This rearrangement joins TRBV11-2 to TRBJ2-1; 10 bases map to TRBD2. Per germline, CDR1 SGHAT and CDR2 FQNNGV. The CDR3 loop spans 15 amino acids. V gave up 6 bases and J gave up 4 bases; unmatched junction bases: 6. CDR3 sequence: CASSSLAGRYNEQFF. DNA of the CDR3: TGTGCCAGCAGTTCACTAGCGGGGCGTTACAATGAGCAGTTCTTC.

The chain recombines TRBV4-2 with TRBJ1-2, with 7 nucleotides matching TRBD1. J was trimmed by 0 bases and V by 0 bases; bases with no gene match: 16. The length of the CDR3 is 20 residues. Germline-derived CDR1 and CDR2 are LGHNA and YNFKEQ. The CDR3 DNA follows: TGTGCCAGCAGCCAAGATACTCGTCCTCCGGACAGGAGCTCTAACTATGGCTACACCTTC. This sequence encodes CASSQDTRPPDRSSNYGYTF.

Concerning this clone itself: This sample includes further DNA sequences coding for the same CDR3. This chain connects TRBV6-5 to TRBJ1-1; no clear D. The CDR3 consists of 13 residues. Trimming took 3 bases from V and 4 from J, leaving 9 bases between them. CDR1 and CDR2 (germline): MNHEY, SVGAGI. CDR3 sequence (DNA): TGTGCCAGCAGTTATGGAGGGCGCACTGAAGCTTTCTTT. Translating it yields CASSYGGRTEAFF.

Worth noting for this clone: The junction and the germline gene differ at one end; a read error may be behind it. The chain employs TRBV27 and TRBJ2-7; 7 bases are a match to TRBD1. The CDR3 length is 14 residues. In germline, CDR1 is MNHEY, CDR2 SMNVEV (reference sequence). The CDR3 DNA reads as TGTGCCGGCAGTATGACAGGGTTAGGGTACGAGCAGTACTTC. Protein sequence: CAGSMTGLGYEQYF.

The chain combines TRBV10-3 with TRBJ1-5, with 7 bases aligning to TRBD1. V lost 0 bases, J lost 0 bases, and 5 bases stayed unmatched. The CDR3 runs to 17 residues. Per germline, CDR1 ENHRY and CDR2 SYGVKD. The CDR3: CAISESKGQISNQPQHF. CDR3 nucleotides: TGTGCCATCAGTGAGTCGAAGGGACAGATTAGCAATCAGCCCCAGCATTTT.

The chain combines TRBV15 with TRBJ1-1; D is unclear. V lost 0 bases, J lost 4 bases, and 12 bases lay in between. Germline V gene lookup returns CDR1 LNHNV and CDR2 YYDKDF (reference sequence). This CDR3 region has 15 residues. The CDR3 reads CATSRDEGFSTEAFF. The CDR3 DNA reads TGTGCCACCAGCAGAGATGAGGGTTTTAGCACTGAAGCTTTCTTT.

V usage is TRBV18 and J usage is TRBJ2-3, with 7 bases lining up with TRBD1. The V gene's germline CDR1 is KGHSH and CDR2 LQKENI. The ends lost 1 base at V and 0 bases at J; junction bases unmatched: 1. CDR3 length: 15 residues. The CDR3 reads CASSPRGQSTDTQYF. Here the CDR3 DNA reads TGTGCCAGCTCACCACGGGGACAGAGCACAGATACGCAGTATTTT.

This clone appeared once. The chain has TRBV5-1 and TRBJ2-7; no reliable D call. The CDR3 loop spans 13 amino acids. The germline V gene has CDR1 SGHRS and CDR2 YFSETQ. Trimming cost V 3 bases and J 1 base, with 8 bases left between them. CDR3 nucleotide sequence: TGCGCCAGCAGCTGGACGGCTTCCTACGAGCAGTACTTC. Translating gives CASSWTASYEQYF.

V and J are TRBV27 and TRBJ1-5, with 8 bases that match TRBD1. CDR1 MNHEY and CDR2 SMNVEV come from the germline V gene (reference sequence). The trim removed 5 bases at V and 9 bases at J, leaving 27 bases unmatched. The CDR3 has 20 amino acids. In DNA form, the CDR3 reads TGTGCCAGCAGTCCACGACAAGTTACTCAGGGACAGGTCGCTGCTGGGCCCCAGCATTTT. The encoded protein is CASSPRQVTQGQVAAGPQHF.

This chain links TRBV6-1 with TRBJ2-1; D not certain. The V gene's germline CDR1 is MNHNS and CDR2 SASEGT. V was clipped by 7 bases and J by 6 bases, with 13 bases between them. The CDR3 is 13 amino acids. This CDR3 is CASKGPLGNEQFF. The CDR3 nucleotides are TGTGCCAGCAAAGGGCCGCTGGGCAATGAGCAGTTCTTC.

In its sample, this clone was seen once. In DNA form, the CDR3 reads TGTGCCAGCAGCTTAGGGGCAACGAACACCGGGGAGCTGTTTTTT. Translating gives CASSLGATNTGELFF. V usage is TRBV7-3 and J usage is TRBJ2-2; maybe TRBD1 (5 bases). The CDR3 is made up of 15 amino acids. Germline loops: CDR1 SGHTA, CDR2 FQGTGA. V lost 2 bases, J lost 0 bases, and 7 bases lay in between.